The rows below give T cell receptor beta chains drawn from one sample of a study of monozygotic twins with inflammatory bowel disease. Using the 5' RACE reads, TCRdb records one entry per CDR3 protein without DNA. The listing records 140,000 to 150,000 distinct CDR3 sequences. Input material: blood. The origin of the receptors is a human donor with ulcerative colitis or Crohn's disease, or a healthy co-twin of an affected twin (not recorded which). CDR3s include the opening cysteine and the closing phenylalanine or tryptophan.

J: TRBJ1-6
V: TRBV3-1
CDR3: CASSLLEANSPLHF

J: TRBJ1-6
V: TRBV18
CDR3: CASSVTGTDNSPLHF

J: TRBJ2-3
V: TRBV27
CDR3: CASSLSQGTDTQYF

J: TRBJ2-1
V: TRBV27
CDR3: CASSSRTSGTNEQFF

J: TRBJ2-7
V: TRBV7-2
CDR3: CASSSTSGAIEQYF

J: TRBJ2-6
V: TRBV6-5
CDR3: CASSYTRDRGLAGANVLTF

J: TRBJ2-1
V: TRBV5-1
CDR3: CASSLDRTYNEQFF

J: TRBJ2-2
V: TRBV3-1
CDR3: CASSPPGSGTTGELFF

J: TRBJ2-3
V: TRBV10-3
CDR3: CAIRTSGINTDTQYF

J: TRBJ1-2
V: TRBV20-1
CDR3: CSASVGQGAGYGYTF

J: TRBJ1-1
V: TRBV6-2/TRBV6-3
CDR3: CASSHEGGNTEAFF

J: TRBJ1-2
V: TRBV9
CDR3: CASSVAIGQLGGYTF

J: TRBJ1-6
V: TRBV2
CDR3: CASSEVTGAHTSPLHF

J: TRBJ2-1
V: TRBV5-6
CDR3: CASSLSLAGVGPYNEQFF

J: TRBJ1-2
V: TRBV9
CDR3: CASSVYQGNYGYTF

J: TRBJ2-2
V: TRBV6-1
CDR3: CARGGNGNTGELFF

J: TRBJ2-7
V: TRBV10-3
CDR3: CAIKGDSDGEQYF

J: TRBJ2-1
V: TRBV20-1
CDR3: CSARDRTPGKGRTVEQFF

J: TRBJ1-1
V: TRBV5-1
CDR3: CASSLDSGDYTEAFF

J: TRBJ2-7
V: TRBV6-2/TRBV6-3
CDR3: CASIGQFYEQYF

J: TRBJ1-1
V: TRBV5-1
CDR3: CASSLGNPGQGETEAFF

J: TRBJ2-1
V: TRBV5-1
CDR3: CASSRLAGDNEQFF

J: TRBJ1-5
V: TRBV20-1
CDR3: CSARSTNSNQPQHF

J: TRBJ2-1
V: TRBV18
CDR3: CASSPPASPREQFF

J: TRBJ1-4
V: TRBV5-1
CDR3: CASRLQKNEKLFF

J: TRBJ1-2
V: TRBV12-3/TRBV12-4
CDR3: CASSLAGTAKYGYTF

J: TRBJ2-1
V: TRBV20-1
CDR3: CSASEAGPYNEQFF

J: TRBJ2-3
V: TRBV28
CDR3: CASSSSAAWWDTQYF

J: TRBJ1-5
V: TRBV5-6
CDR3: CASSLGPGSQPQHF

J: TRBJ2-5
V: TRBV7-2
CDR3: CASSLGAGETQYF

J: TRBJ2-1
V: TRBV9
CDR3: CASSVGKGGSPLSSYNEQFF

J: TRBJ2-1
V: TRBV20-1
CDR3: CSATATSGRNNEQFF

J: TRBJ2-3
V: TRBV10-1
CDR3: CASSEPTQLGMRCTDTQYF

J: TRBJ1-1
V: TRBV13
CDR3: CASSLWGATEAFF

J: TRBJ2-1
V: TRBV10-3
CDR3: CAISVRDSAYNEQFF

J: TRBJ1-2
V: TRBV7-9
CDR3: CASSSSDRGGGYTF